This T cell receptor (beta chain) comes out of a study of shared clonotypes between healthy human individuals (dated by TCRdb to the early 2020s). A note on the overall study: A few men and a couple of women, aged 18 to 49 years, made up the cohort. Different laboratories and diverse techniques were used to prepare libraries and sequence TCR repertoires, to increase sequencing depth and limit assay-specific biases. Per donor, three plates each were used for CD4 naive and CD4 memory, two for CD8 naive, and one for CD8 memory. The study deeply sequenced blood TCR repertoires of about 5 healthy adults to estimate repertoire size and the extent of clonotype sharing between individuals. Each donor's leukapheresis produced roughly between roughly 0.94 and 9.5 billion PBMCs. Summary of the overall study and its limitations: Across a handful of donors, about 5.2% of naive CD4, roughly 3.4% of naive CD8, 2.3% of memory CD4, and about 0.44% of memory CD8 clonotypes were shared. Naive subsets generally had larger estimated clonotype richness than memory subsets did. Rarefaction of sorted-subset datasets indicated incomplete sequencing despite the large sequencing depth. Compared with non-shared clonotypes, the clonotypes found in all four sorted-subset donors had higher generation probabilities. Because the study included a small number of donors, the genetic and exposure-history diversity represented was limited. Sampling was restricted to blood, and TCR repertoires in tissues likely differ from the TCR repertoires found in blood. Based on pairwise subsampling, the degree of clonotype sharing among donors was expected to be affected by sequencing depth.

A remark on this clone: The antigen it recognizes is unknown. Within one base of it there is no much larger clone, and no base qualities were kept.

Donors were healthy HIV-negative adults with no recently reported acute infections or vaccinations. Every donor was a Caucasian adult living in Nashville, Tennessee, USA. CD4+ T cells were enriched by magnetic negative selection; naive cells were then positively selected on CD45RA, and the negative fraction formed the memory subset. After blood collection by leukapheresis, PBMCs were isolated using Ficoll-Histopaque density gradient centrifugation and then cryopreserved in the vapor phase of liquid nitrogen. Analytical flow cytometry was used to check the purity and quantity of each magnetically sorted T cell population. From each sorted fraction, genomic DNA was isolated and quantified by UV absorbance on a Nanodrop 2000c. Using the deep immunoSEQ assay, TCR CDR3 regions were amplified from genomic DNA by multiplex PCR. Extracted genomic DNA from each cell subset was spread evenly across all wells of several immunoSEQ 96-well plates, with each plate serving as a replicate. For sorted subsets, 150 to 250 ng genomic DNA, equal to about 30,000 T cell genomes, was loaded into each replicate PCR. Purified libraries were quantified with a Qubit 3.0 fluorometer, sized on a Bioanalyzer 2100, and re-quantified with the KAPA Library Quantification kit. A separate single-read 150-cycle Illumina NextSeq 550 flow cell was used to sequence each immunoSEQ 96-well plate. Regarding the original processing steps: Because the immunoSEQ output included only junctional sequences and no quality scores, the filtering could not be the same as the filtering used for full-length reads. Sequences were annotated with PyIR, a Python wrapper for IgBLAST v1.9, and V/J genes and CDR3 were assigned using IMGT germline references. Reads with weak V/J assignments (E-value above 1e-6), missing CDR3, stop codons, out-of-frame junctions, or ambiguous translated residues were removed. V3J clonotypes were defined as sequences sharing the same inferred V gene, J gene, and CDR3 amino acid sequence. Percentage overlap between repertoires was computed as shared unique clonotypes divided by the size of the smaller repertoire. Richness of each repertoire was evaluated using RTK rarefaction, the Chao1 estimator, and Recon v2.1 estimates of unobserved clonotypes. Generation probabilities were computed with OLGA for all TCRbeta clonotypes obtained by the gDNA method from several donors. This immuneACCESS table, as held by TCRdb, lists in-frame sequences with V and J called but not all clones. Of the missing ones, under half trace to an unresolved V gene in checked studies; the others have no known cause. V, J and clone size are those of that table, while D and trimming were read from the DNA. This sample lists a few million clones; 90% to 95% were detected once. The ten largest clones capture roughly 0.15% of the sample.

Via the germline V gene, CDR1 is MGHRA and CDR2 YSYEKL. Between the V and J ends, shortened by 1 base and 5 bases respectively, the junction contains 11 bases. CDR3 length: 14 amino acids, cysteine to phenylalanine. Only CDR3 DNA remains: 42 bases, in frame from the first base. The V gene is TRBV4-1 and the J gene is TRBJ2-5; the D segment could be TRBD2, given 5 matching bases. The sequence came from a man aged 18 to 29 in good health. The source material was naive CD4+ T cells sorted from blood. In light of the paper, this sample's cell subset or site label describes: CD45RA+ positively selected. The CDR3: CASSQVLVAETQYF. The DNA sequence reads TGCGCCAGCAGCCAAGTGCTGGTAGCGGAGACCCAGTACTTC.